This T cell receptor beta chain was sequenced during a study of cytomegalovirus exposure and HLA in healthy donors. Points from the study as a whole: Per published reports, the classifier diagnosed cytomegalovirus status with high specificity and sensitivity.

Remarks on this clone: Its antigen is as yet unknown.

The table came from immunoSEQ multiplex PCR; TCRdb's copy has only in-frame clones and leaves some out. The data show over 60,000 clones, around 96% seen once. The sequence was obtained from a man aged 18 to 35 in good health and CMV-seronegative. Sequenced material: PBMCs.

The CDR3 loop reads CASSPRTGGAFNDYTF. The CDR3 region has the DNA TGTGCCAGCAGCCCCCGGACAGGGGGCGCGTTTAACGACTACACCTTC. The chain joins TRBV9 to TRBJ1-2; 11 bases line up with TRBD1. The germline V gene encodes CDR1 SGDLS and CDR2 YYNGEE. This CDR3 comprises 16 residues. The V and J ends lost 4 bases and 10 bases, in that order; junction bases with no gene match: 15.